This TCR beta chain was profiled in a study of T cells in Graves' hyperthyroidism and ophthalmopathy. Whole-study findings and limits: Before onset, ophthalmopathy was predicted by the model a median roughly six months earlier. Most expanded thyroid clonotypes above 0.001 recurred in blood.

Trimming stripped 7 bases from V and 2 bases from J, with 15 bases between. The germline gives CDR1 SNHLY, CDR2 FYNNEI. This CDR3 comprises 14 residues. It was RNA transcripts that yielded the amplified TCR beta CDR3 regions. Initially, a first-round RT-PCR of the TCR CDR3 employed the HTBI primer set. TCRdb re-called the multiplex PCR reads through MiXCR, storing one row per CDR3 protein. The profile shows about 520,000 distinct CDR3 sequences, around 21% of them singletons. This clonotype showed up many times. Its antigen is undetermined. The sample was blood. The receptor comes from a man aged 18 to 30 with Graves' hyperthyroidism. The rearrangement joins TRBV2 to TRBJ2-7; D may match TRBD1 or TRBD2 (5 bases each). The CDR3 nucleotides are TGTGCCAGCAACGACCCGGGACCTCCCTACGAGCAGTACTTC. Amino acid sequence: CASNDPGPPYEQYF.